The 5 T cell receptor beta chains listed next were all sequenced from one sample in a study of blood T cell repertoires in COVID-19. Sequencing used immunoSEQ multiplex PCR; TCRdb keeps in-frame clones, though not all of them. Of about 170,000 clones listed, around 80% are singletons. Sequences were obtained from PBMCs or T cells enriched from blood (not recorded which). Receptors were obtained from a woman in her 70s in a cohort exposed to, infected with or recovered from COVID-19 (not recorded which).

This sequence joins TRBV21-1 and TRBJ2-7; TRBD1 is the table's D call, not checked against the DNA. TRBV21-1 constitutes a pseudogene. CDR3 size: 17 residues. The CDR3 loop reads CASSKRPKGFQLYEQYF. The CDR3 DNA is TGTGCCAGCAGCAAAAGGCCAAAGGGGTTTCAACTCTACGAGCAGTACTTC.

The chain combines TRBV6-5 with TRBJ2-5; D gene unclear. Germline CDR1 and CDR2: MNHEY and SVGAGI. The CDR3 is made up of 16 amino acids. V lost 0 bases and J lost 2, with 13 bases in between. DNA for the CDR3: TGTGCCAGCAGTTACTCGCCCACCCAAGCGCAAGAGACCCAGTACTTC. Its protein product is CASSYSPTQAQETQYF.

For this clone: Compared with germline, one end of the junction differs, possibly owing to a read error. The CDR3 reads CASSSDLYSEQFF. CDR3 nucleotides: TGTGCCAGCAGCTCAGACCTATACAGTGAGCAGTTCTTC. The gene calls are TRBV5-4 and TRBJ2-1; D ambiguous. Germline V gene lookup returns CDR1 SGHNT and CDR2 YYREEE (reference sequence). There are 13 residues in the CDR3.

The rearrangement uses TRBV27 and TRBJ1-2, with a weak D call TRBD1 (6 bases). CDR1 and CDR2 (germline): MNHEY, SMNVEV (reference sequence). The CDR3 runs to 17 residues. Trimming took 5 bases from V and 1 from J, leaving 20 bases between them. The CDR3 DNA sequence: TGTGCCAGCAGTGAAAAGACGGGGACACCTTTTAACTATGGCTACACCTTC. This gives the protein CASSEKTGTPFNYGYTF.

The chain couples TRBV19 to TRBJ2-7, with TRBD2 matching 12 bases. This CDR3 has 19 amino acids. Trimming at V came to 5 bases and at J to 1 base, leaving 15 bases not matched to a gene. Per the germline V gene, CDR1 is LNHDA and CDR2 is SQIVND (reference sequence). CDR3 sequence: CASSAQGSGLAGLSYEQYF. In nucleotides, the CDR3 is TGTGCCAGTAGTGCCCAAGGCAGTGGACTAGCGGGGTTGTCCTACGAGCAGTACTTC.